A single sample is the source of the 24 T cell receptor beta chains below, sequenced in a study of CD8+ T cells in alopecia areata. Extracted RNA was reverse transcribed into cDNA, the sequencing template. Assay: immunoSEQ multiplex PCR; the TCRdb copy retains only in-frame clones and omits some. The data contain roughly 170,000 clones, 59% of them singletons. The sequencing here drew on CD4+ T cells sorted from blood, taken at week 0. The receptor set was obtained from a human donor with alopecia areata.

The rearrangement uses TRBV7-2 and TRBJ2-4; the D is unclear. This CDR3 spans 13 amino acids. Germline CDR1 and CDR2: SGHTA and FQGNSA. Between the trimmed V and J ends, which lost 2 bases and 9 bases, there was a span of 11 bases. The CDR3 DNA reads TGTGCCAGCAGCTTAATACTATTGCCCATTCAGTACTTC. This encodes CASSLILLPIQYF.

The V gene is TRBV29-1, the J gene TRBJ2-3; D tentatively reads TRBD1 or TRBD2 (5 bases each). The germline V gene encodes CDR1 SQVTM and CDR2 ANQGSEA. The CDR3 is 13 residues long. V was trimmed by 3 bases and J by 5 bases, leaving 12 bases between them. Here the CDR3 DNA reads TGCAGCGTTGACAGTGGGGGAATAGATACGCAGTATTTT. Its protein product is CSVDSGGIDTQYF.

This clone showed up many times. The same CDR3 can be traced to other DNA sequences in this sample. This rearrangement joins TRBV6-1 to TRBJ1-6; the D is unclear. CDR1 and CDR2 from the germline V gene are MNHNS and SASEGT. The V end lost 4 bases, the J end lost 4 bases, and 8 bases lay between the germline ends. The CDR3 extends over 14 amino acids. CDR3 nucleotide sequence: TGTGCCAGCAGTGCTGGACCGTATAATTCACCCCTCCACTTT. Protein: CASSAGPYNSPLHF.

This clone came up a few times. The chain recombines TRBV2 with TRBJ2-5, with TRBD2 identical over 11 bases. Trimming cost V 8 bases and J 4 bases; bases outside gene matches: 3. The CDR3 has 13 amino acids. In germline, CDR1 is SNHLY, CDR2 FYNNEI. This CDR3 reads CASRSGGAETQYF. CDR3 nucleotides: TGTGCCAGCCGTAGCGGGGGGGCAGAGACCCAGTACTTC.

The chain links TRBV4-2 to TRBJ2-2; TRBD1 matches at 9 bases. CDR1 and CDR2 from the germline V gene are LGHNA and YNFKEQ. V was clipped by 3 bases and J by 5 bases; unmatched bases: 10. The CDR3 runs 17 residues. CDR3 DNA sequence: TGTGCCAGCAGCCACATGCCGGGACAGGGTTCGACCGGGGAGCTGTTTTTT. Encoded protein: CASSHMPGQGSTGELFF.

V and J are TRBV18 and TRBJ1-2; no firm D call. The CDR3 length is 10 residues. Germline CDR1 KGHSH, CDR2 LQKENI. V gave up 6 bases and J gave up 8 bases, with 7 bases separating them. CDR3 in amino acids: CASSGNGYTF. CDR3 DNA: TGTGCCAGCTCCGGGAACGGCTACACCTTC.

The chain couples TRBV29-1 to TRBJ2-3; 7 bases map to TRBD2. The CDR3 runs to 15 residues. With V trimmed by 7 bases and J by 2 bases, 12 bases remained unmatched. Germline V gene sequence: CDR1 SQVTM, CDR2 ANQGSEA. The CDR3 region is CSAEGRGSPTDTQYF. The CDR3 DNA reads TGCAGCGCCGAAGGGCGGGGGAGCCCCACAGATACGCAGTATTTT.

The chain joins TRBV30 to TRBJ2-7; D may be TRBD1 (6 bases). The CDR3 length is 10 residues. The germline V and J ends were trimmed by 7 bases and 8 bases, with 12 bases remaining between them. CDR1 is GTSNPN, CDR2 SVGIG, per germline (reference sequence). For the CDR3, the DNA is TGTGCCTCAACAGGGACGCAGCAGTACTTC. Translated, it gives CASTGTQQYF.

This clone was seen more than once but under ten times. The V call is TRBV18, the J call TRBJ1-5; D not resolved. The V and J ends lost 4 bases and 3 bases respectively, with 7 bases between them. The CDR3 has 13 amino acids. Germline CDR1 reads KGHSH; CDR2 reads LQKENI. CDR3 region: CASSRIDNQPQHF. CDR3 sequence (DNA): TGTGCCAGCTCACGAATAGACAATCAGCCCCAGCATTTT.

The V and J genes are TRBV7-9 and TRBJ2-7, with D tentatively TRBD1 (6 bases). Trimming took 5 bases from V and 5 from J, leaving 19 bases between them. CDR1 SEHNR and CDR2 FQNEAQ come from the germline V gene (reference sequence). The CDR3 runs 15 residues. CDR3 residues: CASSPRGGATDEQYF. CDR3 sequence (DNA): TGTGCCAGCAGCCCCCGAGGGGGTGCGACGGACGAGCAGTACTTC.

On this clone: At one end the junction does not follow the germline gene, possibly because of a read error. The chain has TRBV27 and TRBJ2-7; D not certain. The CDR3 runs to 14 residues. Germline CDR1 reads MNHEY; CDR2 reads SMNVEV (reference sequence). The DNA of the CDR3 is TGTGTCAGCAGTCCCCGACTGGGGATATACGAGCAGTACTTC. It translates to CVSSPRLGIYEQYF.

This clone occurred a few times. The chain carries TRBV29-1 and TRBJ1-5; D is perhaps TRBD1 (6 bases). CDR1 is SQVTM and CDR2 is ANQGSEA in the germline V gene. V lost 5 bases, J lost 6 bases, and 14 bases lay in between. The CDR3 extends over 13 amino acids. CDR3 region: CSVSQGLSQPQHF. CDR3 nucleotides: TGCAGCGTTTCACAGGGCCTTAGTCAGCCCCAGCATTTT.

This clone has just a few counts. The J gene is TRBJ2-3, the V gene TRBV10-3, with D possibly being TRBD2 (5 bases). The CDR3 runs to 12 residues. Germline CDR1 ENHRY, CDR2 SYGVKD. CDR3 nucleotides: TGTGTCACATCAGGCGGGCTGGAAACGCAGTATTTT. It translates to CVTSGGLETQYF.

The J gene is TRBJ2-3, the V gene TRBV7-3; 10 bases agree with TRBD2. The V and J ends lost 3 bases and 1 base, in that order; junction bases with no gene match: 7. The germline V gene encodes CDR1 SGHTA and CDR2 FQGTGA. The CDR3 runs 17 residues. Written as DNA, the CDR3 is TGTGCCAGCAGCTTGCAGGTTACTAGCGGGGGCACAGATACGCAGTATTTT. This codes for CASSLQVTSGGTDTQYF.

This chain uses TRBV2 with TRBJ1-1; TRBD1 agrees at 7 bases. The CDR3 has 12 amino acids. Looked up from germline, CDR1 is SNHLY and CDR2 is FYNNEI. J was trimmed by 5 bases and V by 6 bases; bases with no gene match: 3. The CDR3 region is CASRTGYTEAFF. In nucleotides, the CDR3 is TGTGCCAGCAGGACAGGGTATACTGAAGCTTTCTTT.

The table lists this clone with a few counts. J is TRBJ1-1 and V is TRBV14; D unclear. Germline CDR1 reads SGHDN; CDR2 reads FVKESK. The CDR3 extends over 12 amino acids. Trimming cost V 4 bases and J 5 bases, with 8 bases left between them. CDR3 sequence (DNA): TGTGCCAGCAGCCCCTATCGGACTGAAGCTTTCTTT. Encoded protein: CASSPYRTEAFF.

The V gene is TRBV27, the J gene TRBJ2-6, with TRBD1 matching 7 bases. The CDR3 loop spans 16 amino acids. V was clipped by 8 bases and J by 0 bases; unmatched bases: 7. In germline, CDR1 is MNHEY, CDR2 SMNVEV (reference sequence). This chain's CDR3 is CASGRQGTSGANVLTF. DNA of the CDR3: TGTGCCAGCGGACGACAGGGAACCTCTGGGGCCAACGTCCTGACTTTC.

The chain carries TRBV29-1 and TRBJ2-7; 14 nucleotides match TRBD2. This CDR3 region has 17 residues. Germline V gives CDR1 SQVTM, CDR2 ANQGSEA. After removal of 4 bases from V and 2 bases from J, the junction contained 10 bases not matched to a gene. The CDR3 DNA is TGCAGCGTTGCTGAGGGGACTAGCGGGGGTCTGACCTACGAGCAGTACTTC. Its translation is CSVAEGTSGGLTYEQYF.

This chain joins TRBV5-1 and TRBJ1-4; 8 bases fit TRBD1. The V segment lost 4 bases and the J segment 8 bases; nucleotides outside the gene matches: 7. The CDR3 sequence is 14 residues long. CDR1 is SGHRS and CDR2 is YFSETQ in the germline V gene. The CDR3 DNA reads as TGCGCCAGCAGCGGAGGACAGGGAAGAGAAAAACTGTTTTTT. Translation gives CASSGGQGREKLFF. Full variable domain (remainder filled in from reference TRBV5-1 and TRBJ1-4): KAGVTQTPRYLIKTRGQQVTLSCSPISGHRSVSWYQQTPGQGLQFLFEYFSETQRNKGNFPGRFSGRQFSNSRSEMNVSTLELGDSALYLCASSGGQGREKLFFGSGTQLSVL.

This clone was detected once. The chain is built from TRBV29-1 and TRBJ2-7; D ambiguous. Germline-derived CDR1 and CDR2 are SQVTM and ANQGSEA. Trimming took off 6 bases at V and 1 base at J, with 19 bases between the two ends. The CDR3 has 15 amino acids. The CDR3 region has the DNA TGCAGCGTCAAGACGCCGCGCCTGGGGTCCTACGAGCAGTACTTC. Translating gives CSVKTPRLGSYEQYF.

A few counts support this clone. The chain is built from TRBV5-6 and TRBJ1-6; D perhaps matches TRBD1 (5 bases). The V gene's germline CDR1 is SGHDT and CDR2 YYEEEE. Deletions cut 0 bases from V and 5 bases from J, with 6 bases between. The CDR3 spans 14 residues. CDR3 region: CASSLGQHNSPLHF. CDR3 coding DNA: TGTGCCAGCAGCTTGGGACAGCATAATTCACCCCTCCACTTT.

This clone came up a few times. The genes are TRBV6-5 and TRBJ1-1; D may be TRBD1 (6 bases). V was shortened by 1 base and J by 5 bases, with 8 bases between the two germline ends. Per the germline V gene, CDR1 is MNHEY and CDR2 is SVGAGI. CDR3 length equals 13 residues. CDR3 protein: CASSYYRATEAFF. The CDR3, as DNA: TGTGCCAGCAGTTACTACAGGGCGACTGAAGCTTTCTTT.

As for this clone: The junction departs from germline at one end; a sequencing error may be responsible. This chain links TRBV29-1 with TRBJ1-2; 8 nucleotides line up with TRBD1. In germline, CDR1 is SQVTM, CDR2 ANQGSEA. This CDR3 has 13 amino acids. The CDR3 protein is CSVQDRGNYGYTF. Written as DNA, the CDR3 is TGCAGCGTTCAAGACAGGGGTAACTATGGCTACACCTTC. Drawing the rest from reference TRBV29-1 and TRBJ1-2, the complete variable domain is SAVISQKPSRDICQRGTSLTIQCQVDSQVTMMFWYRQQPGQSLTLIATANQGSEATYESGFVIDKFPISRPNLTFSTLTVSNMSPEDSSIYLCSVQDRGNYGYTFGSGTRLTVV.

The gene calls are TRBV6-1 and TRBJ2-1, with TRBD1 matching 8 bases. Germline CDR1 and CDR2: MNHNS and SASEGT. V lost 7 bases and J lost 7; bases outside the gene matches: 6. CDR3 size: 13 residues. CDR3 residues: CASKRQGLNEQFF. CDR3 bases: TGTGCCAGCAAAAGACAGGGGTTGAATGAGCAGTTCTTC.